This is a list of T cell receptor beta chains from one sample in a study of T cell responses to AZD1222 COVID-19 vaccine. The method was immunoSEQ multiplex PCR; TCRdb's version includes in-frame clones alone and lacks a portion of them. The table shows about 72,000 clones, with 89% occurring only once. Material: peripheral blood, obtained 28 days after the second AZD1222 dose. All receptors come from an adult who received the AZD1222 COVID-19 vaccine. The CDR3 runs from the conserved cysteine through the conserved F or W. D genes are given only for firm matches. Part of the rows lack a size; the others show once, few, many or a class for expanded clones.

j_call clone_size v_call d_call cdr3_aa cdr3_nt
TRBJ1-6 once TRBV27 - CASSFTGSVNSPLHF TGTGCCAGCAGTTTTACAGGGTCAGTCAATTCACCCCTCCACTTT
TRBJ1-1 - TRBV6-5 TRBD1 CASSYLQGLGTEAFF TGTGCCAGCAGTTACCTACAGGGGTTGGGGACTGAAGCTTTCTTT
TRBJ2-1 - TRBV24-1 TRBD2 CATSDPLPTSGRHNEQFF TGTGCCACCAGTGATCCCTTGCCCACTAGCGGGAGGCACAATGAGCAGTTCTTC
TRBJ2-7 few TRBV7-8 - CASSHRRTGASHEQYF TGTGCCAGCAGCCACCGCCGGACGGGAGCATCGCACGAGCAGTACTTC
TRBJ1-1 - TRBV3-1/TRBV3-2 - CASSHRRTEAFF TGTGCCAGCAGCCACCGACGGACAGAAGCTTTCTTT
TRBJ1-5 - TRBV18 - CASSPPTGQPQHF TGTGCCAGCTCACCACCGACGGGCCAGCCCCAGCATTTT
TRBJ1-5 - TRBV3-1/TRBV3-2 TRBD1 CASSPSGGNQPQHF TGTGCCAGCAGCCCCTCAGGGGGAAATCAGCCCCAGCATTTT
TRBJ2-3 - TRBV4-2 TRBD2 CASSQFGGGPTDTQYF TGTGCCAGCAGCCAATTCGGGGGAGGGCCCACAGATACGCAGTATTTT
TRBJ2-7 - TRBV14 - CASSLRVSLLEQYF TGTGCCAGCAGCCTCCGGGTCTCTCTACTCGAGCAGTACTTC
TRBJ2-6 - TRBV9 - CASSPVGGPSGANVLTF TGTGCCAGCAGCCCAGTGGGGGGCCCCTCTGGGGCCAACGTCCTGACTTTC
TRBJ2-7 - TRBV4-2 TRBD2 CASSHPEREYEQYF TGTGCCAGCAGCCACCCGGAGCGGGAGTACGAGCAGTACTTC
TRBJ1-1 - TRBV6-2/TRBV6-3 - CASSYLWQGNEAFF TGTGCCAGCAGTTACCTCTGGCAGGGTAATGAAGCTTTCTTT
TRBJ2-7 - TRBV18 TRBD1 CASSPNEGQVSFHEQYF TGTGCCAGCTCACCGAACGAGGGACAGGTCTCTTTCCACGAGCAGTACTTC
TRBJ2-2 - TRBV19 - CASSILQGVSTGELFF TGTGCCAGTAGTATTCTACAGGGAGTAAGCACCGGGGAGCTGTTTTTT
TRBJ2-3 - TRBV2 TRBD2 CASSALAARRDTQYF TGTGCCAGCAGTGCCCTAGCGGCCAGGAGAGATACGCAGTATTTT